What follows are 11 T cell receptor beta chains derived from one specimen sequenced in a study of blood T cell repertoires in COVID-19. Measured with immunoSEQ multiplex PCR; TCRdb has only the in-frame clones, and not every one. The sample yields roughly 440,000 clones, about 91% seen once. The sample taken for sequencing was peripheral blood. These receptors were obtained from a woman between 45 and 60 years old with COVID-19, enrolled during active disease.

In DNA form, the CDR3 reads TGCGCCAGCAGCTTCTCTCCTAGGGCGGGACAGGGAAACGGGGGAAAGTACACTGAAGCTTTCTTT. It is translated as CASSFSPRAGQGNGGKYTEAFF. The chain recombines TRBV5-1 with TRBJ1-1; 9 nucleotides align to TRBD1. The CDR3 totals 22 residues. Germline values: CDR1 SGHRS, CDR2 YFSETQ. The J segment lost 3 bases and the V segment lost 2 bases, leaving 26 bases of the junction unmatched.

V and J are TRBV5-6 and TRBJ1-3, with D possibly matching TRBD1 (5 bases). Per germline, CDR1 SGHDT and CDR2 YYEEEE. The ends were cut back, 4 bases at V and 0 bases at J, with 11 bases in the middle. This CDR3 is 15 amino acids long. The CDR3 DNA is TGTGCCAGCAGCCGGGACTCTAGCTCTGGAAACACCATATATTTT. Protein product: CASSRDSSSGNTIYF.

J is TRBJ1-5 and V is TRBV6-1; D unresolved. The V end was cut by 1 base, the J end by 4 bases, with 11 bases between. Germline CDR1 MNHNS, CDR2 SASEGT. The CDR3 extends over 15 amino acids. The CDR3 DNA reads as TGTGCCAGCAGTGAAGGATTTGGGCTAAATCAGCCCCAGCATTTT. Translation gives CASSEGFGLNQPQHF.

The chain employs TRBV6-5 and TRBJ1-1; 7 bases align to TRBD1. Germline CDR1 MNHEY, CDR2 SVGAGI. This CDR3 is built from 15 residues. The J segment lost 2 bases and the V segment lost 5 bases, leaving 8 bases of the junction unmatched. The CDR3 DNA sequence: TGTGCCAGCAGTCACAACAGGGGCTTTAACACTGAAGCTTTCTTT. It translates to CASSHNRGFNTEAFF.

This clone was observed a few times. The CDR3 spells CASSEYPGGTGYGYTF. The DNA for the CDR3 is TGTGCCAGCAGTGAGTACCCAGGCGGGACAGGGTATGGCTACACCTTC. The J gene is TRBJ1-2, the V gene TRBV6-1; 9 bases are shared with TRBD1. Germline CDR1 MNHNS, CDR2 SASEGT. The length of the CDR3 is 16 residues. With V trimmed by 3 bases and J by 5 bases, 10 bases remained unmatched.

The chain uses TRBV10-2 and TRBJ1-4; tentative D call: TRBD1 (5 bases). The CDR3 is 16 residues long. Trimming took 2 bases from V and 2 from J, leaving 12 bases between them. Germline lookup yields CDR1 WSHSY and CDR2 SAAADI. The CDR3 spells CASSEPGAPTNEKLFF. Written as DNA, the CDR3 is TGCGCCAGCAGTGAGCCTGGGGCGCCGACTAATGAAAAACTGTTTTTT.

V gene TRBV6-5 combines with J gene TRBJ2-7; unclear D gene. Trimming cost V 7 bases and J 3 bases, with 19 bases left between them. Per germline, CDR1 MNHEY and CDR2 SVGAGI. The CDR3 extends over 15 amino acids. DNA for the CDR3: TGTGCCAGCAAAAGATTGCAGGCAGAGAGCTACGAGCAGTACTTC. Translating it yields CASKRLQAESYEQYF.

The chain recombines TRBV7-9 with TRBJ2-7, with D possibly matching TRBD1 (6 bases). The CDR3 has 14 residues. Deletions cut 1 base from V and 4 bases from J, with 11 bases between. CDR1 and CDR2 (germline): SEHNR, FQNEAQ (reference sequence). The CDR3, as DNA: TGTGCCAGCAGCTTAGATGCAGGGGTGTACGAGCAGTACTTC. It codes for CASSLDAGVYEQYF.

The chain combines TRBV11-2 with TRBJ2-7; unclear D gene. The CDR3 consists of 14 residues. Germline CDR1 and CDR2: SGHAT and FQNNGV. Trimming pared 1 base from V and 0 bases from J, leaving 7 bases between. CDR3 residues: CASSLGQSSYEQYF. The CDR3 DNA sequence: TGTGCCAGCAGCTTAGGACAAAGCTCCTACGAGCAGTACTTC.

The chain has TRBV5-1 and TRBJ1-5; 7 bases agree with TRBD1. V was clipped by 0 bases and J by 3 bases; unmatched bases: 6. Germline V gene sequence: CDR1 SGHRS, CDR2 YFSETQ. This CDR3 spans 16 amino acids. CDR3 region: CASSLGIRGSNQPQHF. CDR3 DNA: TGCGCCAGCAGCTTGGGAATCAGGGGGTCCAATCAGCCCCAGCATTTT.

This chain uses TRBV28 with TRBJ1-2, with a weak D call TRBD1 (5 bases). Per the germline V gene, CDR1 is MDHEN and CDR2 is SYDVKM. The length of the CDR3 is 14 residues. The V end was cut by 3 bases, the J end by 4 bases, with 12 bases between. The CDR3 sequence: CASSLIGGSYGYTF. Here the CDR3 DNA reads TGTGCCAGCAGTTTGATTGGGGGGAGCTATGGCTACACCTTC.